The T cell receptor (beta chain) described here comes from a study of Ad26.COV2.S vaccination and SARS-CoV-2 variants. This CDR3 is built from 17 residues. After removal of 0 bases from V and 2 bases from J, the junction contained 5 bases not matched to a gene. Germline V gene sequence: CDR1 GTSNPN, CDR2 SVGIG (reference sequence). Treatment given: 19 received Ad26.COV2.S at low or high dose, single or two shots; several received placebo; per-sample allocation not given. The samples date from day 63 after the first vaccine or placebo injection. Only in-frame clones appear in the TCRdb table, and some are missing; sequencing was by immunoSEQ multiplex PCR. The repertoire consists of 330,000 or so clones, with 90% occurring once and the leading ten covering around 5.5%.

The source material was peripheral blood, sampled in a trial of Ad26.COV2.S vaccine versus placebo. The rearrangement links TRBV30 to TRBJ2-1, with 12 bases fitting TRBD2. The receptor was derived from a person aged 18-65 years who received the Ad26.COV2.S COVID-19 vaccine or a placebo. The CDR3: CAWSVVRTSGTYNEQFF. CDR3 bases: TGTGCCTGGAGTGTTGTAAGGACTAGCGGGACCTACAATGAGCAGTTCTTC. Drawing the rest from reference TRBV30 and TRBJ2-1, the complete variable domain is SQTIHQWPATLVQPVGSPLSLECTVEGTSNPNLYWYRQAAGRGLQLLFYSVGIGQISSEVPQNLSASRPQDRQFILSSKKLLLSDSGFYLCAWSVVRTSGTYNEQFFGPGTRLTVL.